Presented here are 19 T cell receptor beta chains from one specimen sequenced in a study of blood T cell repertoires in COVID-19. The table came from immunoSEQ multiplex PCR; TCRdb's copy has only in-frame clones and leaves some out. The data contain roughly 210,000 clones, about 88% of them seen just once; the ten biggest clones take up roughly 1.7%. Sequenced: peripheral blood. These receptors all stem from a man between 65 and 79 years old with acute or convalescent COVID-19.

This clone was seen only a few times. The J gene is TRBJ2-1, the V gene TRBV6-6; tentatively, D is TRBD2 (5 bases). Between the trimmed V and J ends, which lost 3 bases and 6 bases, there was a span of 9 bases. Germline CDR1 MNHNY, CDR2 SVGAGI (reference sequence). The CDR3 runs 13 residues. In nucleotides, the CDR3 is TGTGCCAGCAGTTATGAGGGATCCAATGAGCAGTTCTTC. Encoded protein: CASSYEGSNEQFF.

The gene calls are TRBV19 and TRBJ1-3, with D unclear. CDR3 size: 12 residues. Germline assignment: CDR1 LNHDA and CDR2 SQIVND (reference sequence). The V end lost 5 bases, the J end lost 4 bases, and 6 bases lay between the germline ends. CDR3 residues: CASSSGGNTIYF. The CDR3 DNA reads as TGTGCCAGTAGTTCGGGGGGAAACACCATATATTTT. Supplemented by reference TRBV19 and TRBJ1-3, the full variable domain reads DGGITQSPKYLFRKEGQNVTLSCEQNLNHDAMYWYRQDPGQGLRLIYYSQIVNDFQKGDIAEGYSVSREKKESFPLTVTSAQKNPTAFYLCASSSGGNTIYFGEGSWLTVV.

This chain links TRBV7-8 with TRBJ2-1, with D possibly matching TRBD2 (5 bases). CDR3 length equals 18 residues. The germline gives CDR1 SGHVS, CDR2 FQNEAQ. V was cut by 1 base and J by 2 bases, with 18 bases left in between. CDR3 sequence: CASSLDPMTTYPYNEQFF. The CDR3 DNA follows: TGTGCCAGCAGCTTAGACCCCATGACTACGTACCCCTACAATGAGCAGTTCTTC.

The chain has TRBV9 and TRBJ2-1, with TRBD2 matching 10 bases. CDR3 size: 17 residues. Germline-derived CDR1 and CDR2 are SGDLS and YYNGEE. The ends lost 0 bases at V and 2 bases at J; junction bases unmatched: 5. The CDR3 bases are TGTGCCAGCAGCGTAGCGGCTAGCGGGAGTCCCTACAATGAGCAGTTCTTC. Residues: CASSVAASGSPYNEQFF.

V and J are TRBV21-1 and TRBJ1-6. TRBV21-1 is a pseudogene. This CDR3 contains 15 residues. The CDR3 nucleotides are TGTGCCCGTAGGGAGGTGAGGGCCTATAATTCACCCCTCCACTTT. Its translation is CARREVRAYNSPLHF.

CDR3 bases: TGTGCCAGCAGCTTGACAGCCTCCTCCTACGAGCAGTACTTC. This encodes CASSLTASSYEQYF. The rearrangement joins TRBV5-4 to TRBJ2-7; no firm D call. The CDR3 runs to 14 residues. Germline V CDR1 and CDR2: SGHNT, YYREEE (reference sequence). Trimming removed 1 base from V and 0 bases from J, with 8 bases in between.

The chain carries TRBV7-3 and TRBJ1-1, with 9 bases identical to TRBD1. J was trimmed by 1 base and V by 4 bases; bases with no gene match: 4. In germline, CDR1 is SGHTA, CDR2 FQGTGA. The CDR3 has 15 residues. The CDR3 loop reads CASSSTGGPNTEAFF. CDR3 nucleotide sequence: TGTGCCAGCAGCTCGACAGGGGGTCCGAACACTGAAGCTTTCTTT. The full variable domain, rest sourced from reference TRBV7-3 and TRBJ1-1, is GAGVSQTPSNKVTEKGKYVELRCDPISGHTALYWYRQSLGQGPEFLIYFQGTGAADDSGLPNDRFFAVRPEGSVSTLKIQRTERGDSAVYLCASSSTGGPNTEAFFGQGTRLTVV.

This clone was seen only a few times. The V gene is TRBV10-3, the J gene TRBJ2-3; 10 bases line up with TRBD2. V lost 2 bases to trimming and J lost 5 bases; unmatched junction nucleotides: 1. Germline values: CDR1 ENHRY, CDR2 SYGVKD. CDR3 length equals 14 residues. The DNA of the CDR3 is TGTGCCATCAGTGAGGCTAGCGGGAGAGATACGCAGTATTTT. Translation: CAISEASGRDTQYF.

V is TRBV3-1 (or the pseudogene TRBV3-2) and J is TRBJ2-2, with D maybe TRBD2 (5 bases). Germline assignment: CDR1 LGHDT and CDR2 YNNKEL (reference sequence). The CDR3 extends over 14 amino acids. Trimming shortened V by 1 base and J by 4 bases, and 7 bases separated the two germline ends. CDR3 sequence reads: CASSQVRGTGELFF. The CDR3 nucleotides read TGTGCCAGCAGCCAAGTACGGGGCACCGGGGAGCTGTTTTTT.

This chain uses TRBV7-2 with TRBJ2-7, with 12 bases aligning to TRBD2. The junction had 6 bases not matched to a gene; V was cut back by 5 bases and J by 4 bases. Germline lookup yields CDR1 SGHTA and CDR2 FQGNSA. The CDR3 is made up of 15 amino acids. CDR3 bases: TGTGCCAGCAGCAAGACTAGCGGGAGTTCTTACGAGCAGTACTTC. This translates into CASSKTSGSSYEQYF.

About this clone: Other DNA sequences of this sample code for an identical CDR3. The gene calls are TRBV19 and TRBJ1-6; D is undetermined. Germline V gene sequence: CDR1 LNHDA, CDR2 SQIVND (reference sequence). V was clipped by 2 bases and J by 5 bases, with 7 bases between them. CDR3 length equals 14 residues. CDR3 loop: CASSITGDNSPLHF. CDR3 in DNA: TGTGCCAGTAGTATAACGGGTGATAATTCACCCCTCCACTTT. Complete variable domain (other parts from reference TRBV19 and TRBJ1-6): DGGITQSPKYLFRKEGQNVTLSCEQNLNHDAMYWYRQDPGQGLRLIYYSQIVNDFQKGDIAEGYSVSREKKESFPLTVTSAQKNPTAFYLCASSITGDNSPLHFGNGTRLTVT.

The V call is TRBV20-1, the J call TRBJ1-5, with 11 positions matching TRBD1. Per the germline V gene, CDR1 is DFQATT and CDR2 is SNEGSKA (reference sequence). The CDR3 runs to 14 residues. V dropped 3 bases and J dropped 6; count of bases not matched to a gene: 4. The DNA for the CDR3 is TGCAGTGCTAGTTCTGGACAGGGGGCTCAGCCCCAGCATTTT. It encodes CSASSGQGAQPQHF.

V and J are TRBV19 and TRBJ1-2, with 12 nucleotides matching TRBD1. This CDR3 is 17 amino acids long. The V segment lost 9 bases and the J segment 4 bases; nucleotides outside the gene matches: 15. The V gene's germline CDR1 is LNHDA and CDR2 SQIVND (reference sequence). The CDR3 protein is CASSTTGTGGAGYGYTF. For the CDR3, the DNA is TGTGCCAGCAGCACGACCGGGACAGGGGGCGCAGGCTATGGCTACACCTTC.

The genes are TRBV9 and TRBJ2-3; perhaps TRBD2 as D (6 bases). Germline V CDR1 and CDR2: SGDLS, YYNGEE. The germline V and J ends were trimmed by 0 bases and 2 bases, with 10 bases remaining between them. The CDR3 consists of 15 residues. The CDR3 sequence is CASSVAQRATDTQYF. CDR3 bases: TGTGCCAGCAGCGTAGCACAGCGGGCCACAGATACGCAGTATTTT.

V usage is TRBV4-1 and J usage is TRBJ1-4, with TRBD1 identical over 7 bases. Germline V lookup: CDR1 MGHRA, CDR2 YSYEKL. The CDR3 spans 13 residues. The V and J ends lost 5 bases and 12 bases, in that order; junction bases with no gene match: 9. The CDR3 sequence: CASSNDRVGELFF. The CDR3 bases are TGCGCCAGCAGCAACGACAGGGTTGGAGAACTGTTTTTT.

The genes are TRBV28 and TRBJ1-5; D not certain. Germline-derived CDR1 and CDR2 are MDHEN and SYDVKM. V lost 5 bases and J lost 0, with 11 bases in between. This CDR3 has 15 residues. The CDR3 protein is CASSPGGYSNQPQHF. The CDR3 DNA follows: TGTGCCAGCAGTCCAGGCGGGTATAGCAATCAGCCCCAGCATTTT.

The chain carries TRBV5-1 and TRBJ1-2; a weak D match, TRBD1 (6 bases). This CDR3 comprises 14 residues. The germline CDR1 and CDR2 sequences are SGHRS and YFSETQ. The V end lost 2 bases, the J end lost 3 bases, and 11 bases lay between the germline ends. The CDR3 loop is CASSLQGYDYGYTF. The CDR3 DNA is TGCGCCAGCAGCTTACAGGGTTACGACTATGGCTACACCTTC.

This rearrangement joins TRBV4-3 to TRBJ2-5; tentative D call: TRBD2 (5 bases). V was clipped by 1 base and J by 2 bases, with 20 bases between them. Germline V gene lookup returns CDR1 LGHNA and CDR2 YSLEER. The CDR3 length is 18 residues. The CDR3: CASSQGWSGNSGQETQYF. DNA of the CDR3: TGCGCCAGCAGCCAAGGGTGGTCCGGAAACTCGGGGCAAGAGACCCAGTACTTC.

This rearrangement joins TRBV28 to TRBJ2-5, with 9 positions matching TRBD1. The V segment lost 3 bases and the J segment 5 bases; nucleotides outside the gene matches: 4. This CDR3 spans 14 amino acids. In germline, CDR1 is MDHEN, CDR2 SYDVKM. The CDR3 region is CASSLGQGGETQYF. In DNA form, the CDR3 reads TGTGCCAGCAGTTTGGGACAGGGAGGGGAGACCCAGTACTTC.